Below, 6 T cell receptor beta chains from the same sample are listed, as sequenced in a study of T cells in Graves' hyperthyroidism and ophthalmopathy (dated by TCRdb to between 2018 and 2020). Library generation was performed with multiplex PCR. This sample was sequenced with an Illumina HiSeq 2000. The TCR beta CDR3 regions were amplified from the RNA transcripts. The TCR CDR3 was subjected to a first round of RT-PCR using the HTBI primer set and the Qiagen OneStep RT-PCR kit. TCRdb reanalyzed the raw reads on its own, using fastp at Q25 for trimming and MiXCR for clone calling, and kept in-frame beta chains. All rows with the same CDR3 protein become a single entry with the most common DNA and genes. The sample data list approximately 720,000 distinct CDR3 sequences, and around 20% of these were observed just once. The top ten hold 16% of the sample. Sequenced: blood. The receptors shown here come from a woman in her forties or fifties with Graves' hyperthyroidism that later progressed to Graves' ophthalmopathy.

This clonotype showed up just a few times. This chain uses TRBV29-1 with TRBJ2-7; 9 bases align to TRBD1. The CDR3 is 13 amino acids. Germline assignment: CDR1 SQVTM and CDR2 ANQGSEA. J was trimmed by 3 bases and V by 7 bases; bases with no gene match: 7. This CDR3 is CSARDRESYEQYF. As DNA, the CDR3 is TGCAGCGCCCGGGACAGGGAGAGCTACGAGCAGTACTTC.

The V and J genes are TRBV29-1 and TRBJ1-4; D may be TRBD1 (5 bases). The ends were cut back, 3 bases at V and 7 bases at J, with 15 bases in the middle. The CDR3 runs to 14 residues. Germline lookup yields CDR1 SQVTM and CDR2 ANQGSEA. CDR3 coding DNA: TGCAGCGTTGATAGTGGGACGGGATCTGAAAAACTGTTTTTT. Translation: CSVDSGTGSEKLFF.

This clonotype was seen repeatedly, ten times or more. The V and J genes are TRBV2 and TRBJ2-1; 11 nucleotides agree with TRBD2. The CDR3 covers 14 residues. Germline V gene data show CDR1 as SNHLY and CDR2 as FYNNEI. The V and J ends lost 6 bases and 7 bases, in that order; junction bases with no gene match: 5. The CDR3: CASRGLAVGNEQFF. CDR3 in DNA: TGTGCCAGCAGGGGACTAGCGGTGGGAAATGAGCAGTTCTTC.

In its sample, this clonotype was seen many times. The chain employs TRBV6-1 and TRBJ2-7; 11 positions agree with TRBD1. The CDR3 runs to 15 residues. Trimming at V came to 6 bases and at J to 0 bases, leaving 4 bases not matched to a gene. Germline CDR1 reads MNHNS; CDR2 reads SASEGT. Here the CDR3 reads CASRTGQGDSYEQYF. The CDR3, as DNA: TGTGCCAGCAGGACGGGACAGGGGGACTCCTACGAGCAGTACTTC.

The rearrangement uses TRBV15 and TRBJ1-5; D unresolved. The CDR3 has 16 amino acids. Germline V CDR1 and CDR2: LNHNV, YYDKDF (reference sequence). Trimming removed 0 bases at V and 3 bases at J, with 12 bases between. The CDR3 DNA reads TGTGCCACCAGCAGAGATCACCGGCAGAACAATCAGCCCCAGCATTTT. Its translation is CATSRDHRQNNQPQHF.

V gene TRBV3-1 combines with J gene TRBJ1-6, with D maybe TRBD1 (6 bases). The CDR3 length is 14 residues. The germline V gene encodes CDR1 LGHDT and CDR2 YNNKEL (reference sequence). Trimming took 5 bases from V and 7 from J, leaving 12 bases between them. CDR3: CASSGGHPNSPLHF. CDR3 DNA: TGTGCCAGCAGCGGGGGACACCCCAATTCACCCCTCCACTTT.